This is a list of T cell receptor beta chains from one sample in a study of blood T cell repertoires in COVID-19. The protocol was immunoSEQ multiplex PCR, while the TCRdb copy is restricted to in-frame clones and leaves out a portion. The repertoire holds 250,000 to 350,000 clones, with around 82% as singletons. Sequencing used peripheral blood. The origin of the receptors is a woman aged 45-65 years with acute or convalescent COVID-19. Each CDR3 is given with its conserved first and last residue. The D gene is left open where the match is weak. Clone size is shown for a subset of rows, as once, few, many or a class of expanded clone.

V	size	J	D	DNA	CDR3
TRBV12-5	NA	TRBJ1-4	NA	TGTGCTAGTGGTTTACCCGGGGTGGCAACTAATGAAAAACTGTTTTTT	CASGLPGVATNEKLFF
TRBV12-5	NA	TRBJ2-1	TRBD1	TGTGCTAGTGGTTTGTTGACAGGGCATCGGCGAGACAATGAGCAGTTCTTC	CASGLLTGHRRDNEQFF
TRBV10-3	few	TRBJ2-7	NA	TGTGCCATCAGTGTATCCGAGATCTACGAGCAGTACTTC	CAISVSEIYEQYF
TRBV15	once	TRBJ2-5	TRBD2	TGTGCCACCAGCAGAGATCCCGCGGGGGGAAGGGAGACCCAGTACTTC	CATSRDPAGGRETQYF
TRBV7-9	NA	TRBJ2-3	TRBD2	TGTGCCAGCAGCTCTGGACTAGCGGGGGGCACAGATACGCAGTATTTT	CASSSGLAGGTDTQYF
TRBV6-2/TRBV6-3	once	TRBJ2-1	NA	TGTGCCAGCAGTTACCGCAGGGACAATGAGCAGTTCTTC	CASSYRRDNEQFF
TRBV5-5	NA	TRBJ1-3	TRBD1	TGTGCCAGCAGCCTCTTTTGGACCGGGACAGGGTTGAACACCATATATTTT	CASSLFWTGTGLNTIYF
TRBV6-5	NA	TRBJ1-2	TRBD1	TGTGCCAGCAGTTCCGGGACAGCTCTCAACTATGGCTACACCTTC	CASSSGTALNYGYTF
TRBV10-2	NA	TRBJ1-4	NA	TGCGCCAGCAGCTATTTAGGGCAGGGGGAAAAACTGTTTTTT	CASSYLGQGEKLFF
TRBV30	NA	TRBJ1-3	NA	TGTGCCTGGAGTGTATTGGGGAGGTTCTCTGGAAACACCATATATTTT	CAWSVLGRFSGNTIYF
TRBV19	NA	TRBJ1-4	TRBD1	TGTGCCACCCGGGACAGATTCGCAACTAATGAAAAACTGTTTTTT	CATRDRFATNEKLFF
TRBV13	NA	TRBJ1-4	TRBD1	TGTGCCAGCAGCCTACAGGGGGAAAAACTGTTTTTT	CASSLQGEKLFF
TRBV5-1	NA	TRBJ1-6	NA	TGCGCCAGCAGCTTGGGAGACACGAATTCACCCCTCCACTTT	CASSLGDTNSPLHF
TRBV7-2	NA	TRBJ2-3	NA	TGTGCCAGCAGCTCGACAGATACGCAGTATTTT	CASSSTDTQYF
TRBV30	NA	TRBJ2-1	TRBD1	TGTGCCTGGAGAGGACAGGCCTACAATGAGCAGTTCTTC	CAWRGQAYNEQFF
TRBV7-8	NA	TRBJ2-2	TRBD1	TGTGCCAGCAGCGCCGGGACAGGGGCGGGCACCGGGGAGCTGTTTTTT	CASSAGTGAGTGELFF
TRBV6-2/TRBV6-3	few	TRBJ2-3	TRBD2	TGTGCCAGCAGTTACACTAGCGGGAGCACAGATACGCAGTATTTT	CASSYTSGSTDTQYF
TRBV19	NA	TRBJ2-5	NA	TGTGCCAGTAGTACCAACCAAGAGACCCAGTACTTC	CASSTNQETQYF
TRBV12-5	NA	TRBJ1-1	NA	TGTGCTAGTGGTAATTCAGTGAACACTGAAGCTTTCTTT	CASGNSVNTEAFF
TRBV5-1	NA	TRBJ2-3	NA	TGCGCCAGCAGCTTGGCCGGGGATACGCAGTATTTT	CASSLAGDTQYF
TRBV10-1	few	TRBJ1-6	NA	TGCGCCAGCAGTGATGGGACACCGGGGCCCCTCCACTTT	CASSDGTPGPLHF
TRBV2	NA	TRBJ1-4	NA	TGTGCCAGCAGTGAAGACTACAGGATTAATGAAAAACTGTTTTTT	CASSEDYRINEKLFF
TRBV2	NA	TRBJ2-5	TRBD2	TGTGCCAGCAGTGAAAGGACTAGCGGGAGAGAGACCCAGTACTTC	CASSERTSGRETQYF
TRBV5-8	NA	TRBJ2-3	TRBD2	TGTGCCAGCCCGACCTCTTGGACTAGCGGGGCATCGAGCACAGATACGCAGTATTTT	CASPTSWTSGASSTDTQYF
TRBV2	NA	TRBJ2-4	NA	TGTGCCAGCAGTGAGTCGAGAGGGGGCATTCAGTACTTC	CASSESRGGIQYF
TRBV19	NA	TRBJ2-5	TRBD1	TGTGCCAGTAGTATATGGTTGACAGGGTTCGTGGAGACCCAGTACTTC	CASSIWLTGFVETQYF